These 28 T cell receptor beta chains originate from one sample sequenced in a study of blood T cell repertoires in COVID-19. Only in-frame clones appear in the TCRdb table, and some are missing; sequencing was by immunoSEQ multiplex PCR. Of tens of thousands of clones listed, roughly 91% were seen once; the top ten hold around a tenth. What was sequenced was peripheral blood. Source of these receptors: a man aged 50 to 60 with active COVID-19.

The chain carries TRBV2 and TRBJ1-1; TRBD1 matches at 8 bases. The germline CDR1 and CDR2 sequences are SNHLY and FYNNEI. This CDR3 region has 14 residues. Unmatched junction bases numbered 2, after V lost 3 bases and J lost 2 bases. The CDR3 nucleotides read TGTGCCAGCAGTGAGACAGGGGCTAACACTGAAGCTTTCTTT. Its protein product is CASSETGANTEAFF.

Notes on this clone: Relative to the germline gene, one junction end is altered; a read error may explain this. The chain couples TRBV4-1 to TRBJ2-1, with D unclear. CDR1 MGHRA and CDR2 YSYEKL come from the germline V gene. The CDR3 runs to 13 residues. The CDR3 sequence: CASRQDSSNEQFF. CDR3 sequence (DNA): TGCGCCAGCAGACAAGACTCCAGTAATGAGCAGTTCTTC.

This clone was observed a few times. The rearrangement links TRBV5-1 to TRBJ2-2; the D is unclear. CDR1 SGHRS and CDR2 YFSETQ come from the germline V gene. V lost 1 base, J lost 0 bases, and 4 bases lay in between. This CDR3 has 14 residues. The CDR3: CASSLQANTGELFF. In DNA form, the CDR3 reads TGCGCCAGCAGCTTGCAGGCGAACACCGGGGAGCTGTTTTTT. Combining the CDR3 with reference TRBV5-1 and TRBJ2-2 gives the whole variable domain KAGVTQTPRYLIKTRGQQVTLSCSPISGHRSVSWYQQTPGQGLQFLFEYFSETQRNKGNFPGRFSGRQFSNSRSEMNVSTLELGDSALYLCASSLQANTGELFFGEGSRLTVL.

The chain joins TRBV12-3 or TRBV12-4 to TRBJ2-1; D is perhaps TRBD2 (5 bases). Trimming removed 6 bases from V and 3 bases from J, with 6 bases in between. This CDR3 has 12 residues. The CDR3 sequence: CASSRDYNEQFF. As DNA, the CDR3 is TGTGCCAGCAGCCGGGACTACAATGAGCAGTTCTTC.

This clone was seen only once. The chain couples TRBV28 to TRBJ2-1, with TRBD1 identical over 7 bases. The CDR3 length is 13 residues. CDR1 and CDR2 from the germline V gene are MDHEN and SYDVKM. V lost 7 bases to trimming and J lost 5 bases; unmatched junction nucleotides: 5. CDR3 protein: CASIGTGDNEQFF. CDR3 bases: TGTGCCAGCATCGGTACAGGGGACAATGAGCAGTTCTTC.

The chain has TRBV21-1 and TRBJ2-7; the listed D gene, TRBD2, was not tested against the DNA. TRBV21-1 corresponds to a pseudogene. The CDR3 length is 17 residues. CDR3 bases: TGTGCCAGGGAACCGCCGGGACTAGCGGGAGGGAGCTACGAGCAGTACTTC. Protein: CAREPPGLAGGSYEQYF.

The chain joins TRBV5-8 to TRBJ2-1; D may be TRBD1 (6 bases). The CDR3 spans 14 residues. Trimming stripped 7 bases from V and 4 bases from J, with 15 bases between. Germline V gives CDR1 SGHTS, CDR2 YDEGEE. CDR3 bases: TGTGCCAGCCAGGGGCAGCTCAATTACAATGAGCAGTTCTTC. Amino acids: CASQGQLNYNEQFF.

The chain is built from TRBV6-6 and TRBJ2-7; D is unresolved. CDR1 and CDR2 (germline): MNHNY, SVGAGI (reference sequence). This CDR3 comprises 12 residues. Trimming shortened V by 2 bases and J by 3 bases, and 5 bases separated the two germline ends. CDR3 sequence reads: CASSYPYYEQYF. DNA of the CDR3: TGTGCCAGCAGTTACCCTTACTACGAGCAGTACTTC.

In this sample, this clone turned up once. V usage is TRBV5-8 and J usage is TRBJ2-5; TRBD2 aligns across 7 bases. CDR1 is SGHTS, CDR2 YDEGEE, per germline. CDR3 length equals 14 residues. With V trimmed by 4 bases and J by 5 bases, 8 bases remained unmatched. In DNA form, the CDR3 reads TGTGCCAGCAGCCCTACGGGGGGTTGGGAGACCCAGTACTTC. It specifies CASSPTGGWETQYF.

V usage is TRBV14 and J usage is TRBJ2-7, with no clear D. V was trimmed by 4 bases and J by 1 base, leaving 11 bases between them. CDR1 is SGHDN, CDR2 FVKESK, per germline. The CDR3 extends over 14 amino acids. The DNA for the CDR3 is TGTGCCAGCAGCCGGAATCAACAGTCCTACGAGCAGTACTTC. Translation gives CASSRNQQSYEQYF.

V and J are TRBV2 and TRBJ2-2, with D hard to call. V was clipped by 7 bases and J by 1 base, with 13 bases between them. In germline, CDR1 is SNHLY, CDR2 FYNNEI. The CDR3 sequence is 15 residues long. The CDR3 DNA reads TGTGCCAGCAAGCAACGAGATGGGAACACCGGGGAGCTGTTTTTT. Translation gives CASKQRDGNTGELFF.

This rearrangement joins TRBV3-1 (or the pseudogene TRBV3-2) to TRBJ2-6; D is undetermined. The CDR3 length is 15 residues. Trimming removed 0 bases from V and 0 bases from J, with 3 bases in between. Germline assignment: CDR1 LGHDT and CDR2 YNNKEL (reference sequence). The DNA for the CDR3 is TGTGCCAGCAGCCAAGACTACTCTGGGGCCAACGTCCTGACTTTC. Translation gives CASSQDYSGANVLTF.

The chain has TRBV11-2 and TRBJ2-2; D is unclear. The CDR3 has 15 residues. Trimming cost V 1 base and J 2 bases, with 8 bases left between them. Germline assignment: CDR1 SGHAT and CDR2 FQNNGV. CDR3 sequence: CASSLAGYNTGELFF. DNA of the CDR3: TGTGCCAGCAGCTTAGCAGGTTATAACACCGGGGAGCTGTTTTTT.

This clone has a single count. This chain links TRBV7-9 with TRBJ2-5; D gene uncertain. CDR1 is SEHNR and CDR2 is FQNEAQ in the germline V gene (reference sequence). The CDR3 loop spans 15 amino acids. Trimming shortened V by 4 bases and J by 5 bases, and 17 bases separated the two germline ends. As DNA, the CDR3 is TGTGCCAGCAGCTCAATTGTTGGCGCAGGTGAGACCCAGTACTTC. This gives the protein CASSSIVGAGETQYF.

This clone occurred once. This chain connects TRBV19 to TRBJ2-2; a weak D match, TRBD2 (5 bases). Germline V lookup: CDR1 LNHDA, CDR2 SQIVND (reference sequence). The length of the CDR3 is 17 residues. V was shortened by 3 bases and J by 2 bases, with 16 bases between the two germline ends. In DNA form, the CDR3 reads TGTGCCAGTAGTATTAGCCTAGCCGTCGGAAACACCGGGGAGCTGTTTTTT. Protein sequence: CASSISLAVGNTGELFF.

The V call is TRBV25-1, the J call TRBJ2-3, with 7 bases fitting TRBD2. The ends lost 2 bases at V and 8 bases at J; junction bases unmatched: 10. The CDR3 spans 15 residues. CDR1 and CDR2 (germline): MGHDK, SYGVNS. CDR3 amino acids: CASSEGGRGGGTQYF. The CDR3 nucleotides read TGTGCCAGCAGTGAAGGGGGGAGGGGCGGTGGTACGCAGTATTTT.

This chain connects TRBV5-1 to TRBJ2-1; the match to TRBD2 covers 9 bases. This CDR3 is built from 15 residues. Trimming removed 3 bases from V and 7 bases from J; junction bases left unmatched: 8. CDR1 is SGHRS and CDR2 is YFSETQ in the germline V gene. The CDR3 spells CASSSTSGGGNEQFF. In DNA form, the CDR3 reads TGCGCCAGCAGCTCGACTAGCGGAGGCGGAAATGAGCAGTTCTTC.

The sample holds a few counts of this clone. The genes are TRBV7-8 and TRBJ1-6; TRBD1 matches at 7 bases. Germline assignment: CDR1 SGHVS and CDR2 FQNEAQ. V shed 4 bases and J 4 bases; nucleotides not matched to a gene: 1. The CDR3 contains 14 residues. The DNA for the CDR3 is TGTGCCAGCAGCTCGGGACAGTATAATTCACCCCTCCACTTT. It codes for CASSSGQYNSPLHF.

This clone came up once. The rearrangement uses TRBV11-2 and TRBJ1-6; no firm D call. Germline CDR1 is SGHAT and CDR2 is FQNNGV. V was clipped by 5 bases and J by 7 bases, with 9 bases between them. The CDR3 has 13 residues. CDR3 coding DNA: TGTGCCAGCAGCCCCGGAGGCAATTCACCCCTCCACTTT. This sequence encodes CASSPGGNSPLHF.

The J gene is TRBJ2-3, the V gene TRBV3-1 (or the pseudogene TRBV3-2), with TRBD2 identical over 8 bases. The CDR3 has 16 amino acids. Per germline, CDR1 LGHDT and CDR2 YNNKEL (reference sequence). With V trimmed by 1 base and J by 6 bases, 9 bases remained unmatched. The DNA of the CDR3 is TGTGCCAGCAGCCAAGTCCCGGGGGGGCCCGGGGATACGCAGTATTTT. This codes for CASSQVPGGPGDTQYF.

The chain recombines TRBV28 with TRBJ2-7; D is perhaps TRBD2 (5 bases). The germline CDR1 and CDR2 sequences are MDHEN and SYDVKM. V shed 3 bases and J shed 3 bases, with 15 bases lying between them. CDR3 size: 15 residues. CDR3 amino acids: CASSFRLFEGYEQYF. DNA for the CDR3: TGTGCCAGCAGTTTCCGCCTGTTTGAGGGCTACGAGCAGTACTTC.

The chain couples TRBV19 to TRBJ2-2, with TRBD2 matching 7 bases. The germline gives CDR1 LNHDA, CDR2 SQIVND (reference sequence). The CDR3 covers 15 residues. The V and J ends lost 4 bases and 4 bases, in that order; junction bases with no gene match: 6. The CDR3 here is CASSRPSGFTGELFF. In nucleotides, the CDR3 is TGTGCCAGTAGTAGGCCTAGCGGCTTCACCGGGGAGCTGTTTTTT. Combining the CDR3 with reference TRBV19 and TRBJ2-2 gives the whole variable domain DGGITQSPKYLFRKEGQNVTLSCEQNLNHDAMYWYRQDPGQGLRLIYYSQIVNDFQKGDIAEGYSVSREKKESFPLTVTSAQKNPTAFYLCASSRPSGFTGELFFGEGSRLTVL.

The CDR3 here is CASSQASGGGADTQYF. DNA for the CDR3: TGTGCCAGCAGCCAAGCTAGCGGGGGGGGTGCAGATACGCAGTATTTT. The J gene is TRBJ2-3, the V gene TRBV3-1 (or the pseudogene TRBV3-2); 12 positions match TRBD2. The germline V gene encodes CDR1 LGHDT and CDR2 YNNKEL (reference sequence). The CDR3 sequence is 16 residues long. With 1 base clipped from V and 4 bases from J, the junction kept 3 bases outside the gene matches.

This chain uses TRBV5-4 with TRBJ1-2, with 7 bases matching TRBD1. The V and J ends lost 4 bases and 7 bases, in that order; junction bases with no gene match: 10. CDR1 is SGHNT, CDR2 YYREEE, per germline (reference sequence). This CDR3 has 14 amino acids. The CDR3 DNA reads as TGTGCCAGCAGCCCGCCTCAGGGGGGTATTGGCTACACCTTC. Translation gives CASSPPQGGIGYTF.

CDR3 region: CASSRGHLQETQYF. The CDR3, as DNA: TGTGCCAGCTCCCGTGGACACTTACAAGAGACCCAGTACTTC. The chain has TRBV18 and TRBJ2-5; the D gene is possibly TRBD1 (5 bases). The CDR3 sequence is 14 residues long. CDR1 is KGHSH, CDR2 LQKENI, per germline. V was pared by 6 bases and J by 2 bases, with 13 bases between.

This clone appeared a single time. The gene calls are TRBV5-6 and TRBJ2-7, with a possible D match to TRBD2 (7 bases). Between the trimmed V and J ends, which lost 4 bases and 7 bases, there was a span of 21 bases. The CDR3 contains 15 residues. Germline V gene lookup returns CDR1 SGHDT and CDR2 YYEEEE. CDR3 residues: CASSPWGGRRREQYF. In nucleotides, the CDR3 is TGTGCCAGCAGCCCCTGGGGGGGGCGCCGTCGGGAGCAGTACTTC.

The V call is TRBV11-2, the J call TRBJ2-3, with 12 bases matching TRBD2. Germline V gene sequence: CDR1 SGHAT, CDR2 FQNNGV. The CDR3 extends over 19 amino acids. Trimming cost V 6 bases and J 5 bases; bases outside gene matches: 18. CDR3 nucleotide sequence: TGTGCCAGCAGGATGTTCGCGACTAGCGGGAGAAGAAGAAAAGATACGCAGTATTTT. It codes for CASRMFATSGRRRKDTQYF.

This clone was seen only once. The gene calls are TRBV19 and TRBJ1-5; 12 bases agree with TRBD1. Trimming at V came to 6 bases and at J to 6 bases, leaving 9 bases not matched to a gene. The CDR3 length is 16 residues. CDR1 is LNHDA, CDR2 SQIVND, per germline (reference sequence). CDR3 protein: CASSHWGQGASQPQHF. The CDR3 coding sequence is TGTGCCAGTAGCCATTGGGGACAGGGGGCGAGTCAGCCCCAGCATTTT.